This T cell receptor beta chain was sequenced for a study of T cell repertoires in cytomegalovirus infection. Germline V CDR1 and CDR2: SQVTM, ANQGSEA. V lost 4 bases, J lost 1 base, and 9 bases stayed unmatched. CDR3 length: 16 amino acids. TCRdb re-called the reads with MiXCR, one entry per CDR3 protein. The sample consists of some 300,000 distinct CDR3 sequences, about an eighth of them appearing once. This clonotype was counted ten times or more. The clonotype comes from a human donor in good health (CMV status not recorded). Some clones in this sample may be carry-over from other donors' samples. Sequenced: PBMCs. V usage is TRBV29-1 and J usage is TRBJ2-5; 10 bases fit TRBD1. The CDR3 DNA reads TGCAGCGTTGTCCCACCGGGACAGGGGCTCCAAGAGACCCAGTACTTC. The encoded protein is CSVVPPGQGLQETQYF.